A single sample is the source of the 23 T cell receptor beta chains below, sequenced in a study of T cell clones after liver transplantation. TCRdb's copy holds only in-frame clones and misses some; the assay was immunoSEQ multiplex PCR. The sample yields more than 15,000 clones, 88% seen once. The source material was CD8+ T cells from blood, sampled before liver transplant. Source of these receptors: a human donor who received a liver transplant.

The rearrangement joins TRBV6-5 to TRBJ2-1, with 7 bases lining up with TRBD2. Germline V gene lookup returns CDR1 MNHEY and CDR2 SVGAGI. Unmatched junction bases numbered 10, after V lost 6 bases and J lost 5 bases. This CDR3 spans 15 amino acids. This chain's CDR3 is CASRPGLAAHNEQFF. The CDR3 region has the DNA TGTGCCAGCAGGCCGGGGCTAGCGGCCCACAATGAGCAGTTCTTC.

V gene TRBV13 combines with J gene TRBJ1-2; 9 nucleotides match TRBD1. The V gene's germline CDR1 is PRHDT and CDR2 FYEKMQ (reference sequence). CDR3 length: 15 residues. J lost 6 bases, V lost 0 bases, and 5 bases had no gene match. The chain's CDR3 is CASSLGYTGGDGYTF. The CDR3 nucleotides read TGTGCCAGCAGCTTAGGGTATACAGGGGGCGATGGCTACACCTTC.

The chain is built from TRBV30 and TRBJ1-2; 7 nucleotides agree with TRBD1. V dropped 2 bases and J dropped 6; count of bases not matched to a gene: 6. Germline loops: CDR1 GTSNPN, CDR2 SVGIG (reference sequence). The CDR3 is made up of 13 amino acids. CDR3 nucleotide sequence: TGTGCCTGGAGTTTCGACAGGGAGGATGGCTACACCTTC. Translation: CAWSFDREDGYTF.

The chain has TRBV29-1 and TRBJ1-1; a weak D match, TRBD1 (6 bases). The germline V and J ends were trimmed by 4 bases and 6 bases, with 18 bases remaining between them. The length of the CDR3 is 14 residues. CDR1 SQVTM and CDR2 ANQGSEA come from the germline V gene. The CDR3 protein is CSVVKGGGMAEAFF. CDR3 DNA sequence: TGCAGCGTTGTAAAGGGGGGTGGTATGGCTGAAGCTTTCTTT.

A few counts support this clone. The chain couples TRBV7-8 to TRBJ2-5; D is possibly TRBD2 (5 bases). The CDR3 spans 14 residues. Germline values: CDR1 SGHVS, CDR2 FQNEAQ. Trimming shortened V by 5 bases and J by 4 bases, and 14 bases separated the two germline ends. The CDR3 protein is CASSPDWGGETQYF. The DNA for the CDR3 is TGTGCCAGCAGCCCGGACTGGGGTGGAGAGACCCAGTACTTC. Full variable domain (missing parts from reference TRBV7-8 and TRBJ2-5): GAGVSQSPRYKVAKRGQDVALRCDPISGHVSLFWYQQALGQGPEFLTYFQNEAQLDKSGLPSDRFFAERPEGSVSTLKIQRTQQEDSAVYLCASSPDWGGETQYFGPGTRLLVL.

The chain uses TRBV5-6 and TRBJ2-7, with 8 nucleotides matching TRBD2. The CDR3 contains 15 residues. V shed 4 bases and J 4 bases; nucleotides not matched to a gene: 10. Germline V gene lookup returns CDR1 SGHDT and CDR2 YYEEEE. CDR3 nucleotide sequence: TGTGCCAGCAGCGGGGAGGGCGGGGGGCGGTACGAGCAGTACTTC. Its protein is CASSGEGGGRYEQYF.

This sequence joins TRBV5-4 and TRBJ2-7; tentative D call: TRBD2 (5 bases). The CDR3 runs to 14 residues. V lost 7 bases and J lost 6, with 20 bases in between. From germline, CDR1 is SGHNT and CDR2 YYREEE (reference sequence). The CDR3 sequence is CASGFAPGESEQYF. The CDR3 region has the DNA TGTGCCAGCGGGTTCGCTCCCGGGGAGTCCGAGCAGTACTTC.

This clone is a singleton in its sample. The rearrangement links TRBV19 to TRBJ2-7; D not certain. Germline CDR1 is LNHDA and CDR2 is SQIVND (reference sequence). This CDR3 spans 14 amino acids. V lost 2 bases and J lost 0, with 8 bases in between. The CDR3 nucleotides are TGTGCCAGTAGTATATCGCCCTTCTCCTACGAGCAGTACTTC. It specifies CASSISPFSYEQYF. Full variable domain (rest looked up from reference TRBV19 and TRBJ2-7): DGGITQSPKYLFRKEGQNVTLSCEQNLNHDAMYWYRQDPGQGLRLIYYSQIVNDFQKGDIAEGYSVSREKKESFPLTVTSAQKNPTAFYLCASSISPFSYEQYFGPGTRLTVT.

J is TRBJ2-1 and V is TRBV7-9; 9 nucleotides line up with TRBD2. CDR1 is SEHNR and CDR2 is FQNEAQ in the germline V gene (reference sequence). The ends lost 4 bases at V and 2 bases at J; junction bases unmatched: 12. The CDR3 covers 18 residues. For the CDR3, the DNA is TGTGCCAGCAGCTCGACCCAGCTTCTAGCGGGGACCTACAATGAGCAGTTCTTC. It codes for CASSSTQLLAGTYNEQFF.

By share, this clone counts as medium-sized (0.01 to 0.1%). The chain couples TRBV5-6 to TRBJ2-1; D is possibly TRBD2 (5 bases). V lost 2 bases, J lost 12 bases, and 15 bases lay in between. CDR3 length: 13 residues. The germline V gene has CDR1 SGHDT and CDR2 YYEEEE. CDR3 DNA: TGTGCCAGCAGCTTAGCAGCGGTTAGACGGCAGTTCTTC. It is translated as CASSLAAVRRQFF.

This chain joins TRBV11-2 and TRBJ2-7; TRBD1 aligns across 8 bases. CDR1 is SGHAT and CDR2 is FQNNGV in the germline V gene. The CDR3 has 13 amino acids. Trimming cost V 3 bases and J 3 bases; bases outside gene matches: 1. The CDR3 here is CASSFGQGYEQYF. The CDR3 DNA is TGTGCCAGCAGCTTCGGACAGGGCTACGAGCAGTACTTC.

This clone was counted a single time. The rearrangement joins TRBV7-9 to TRBJ2-3, with TRBD2 identical over 7 bases. The CDR3 is 12 residues long. V shed 2 bases and J 13 bases; nucleotides not matched to a gene: 6. CDR1 SEHNR and CDR2 FQNEAQ come from the germline V gene (reference sequence). CDR3 DNA: TGTGCCAGCAGCTTAAACTCGCGGGAGAAGTATTTT. Protein product: CASSLNSREKYF. Combining the CDR3 with reference TRBV7-9 and TRBJ2-3 gives the whole variable domain DTGVSQNPRHKITKRGQNVTFRCDPISEHNRLYWYRQTLGQGPEFLTYFQNEAQLEKSRLLSDRFSAERPKGSFSTLEIQRTEQGDSAMYLCASSLNSREKYFGPGTRLTVL.

This chain links TRBV6-4 with TRBJ1-1, with 9 bases fitting TRBD1. The CDR3 loop spans 13 amino acids. The germline V gene has CDR1 MRHNA and CDR2 SNTAGT. Unmatched junction bases numbered 0, after V lost 5 bases and J lost 2 bases. This chain's CDR3 is CASSTGGNTEAFF. CDR3 nucleotide sequence: TGTGCCAGCAGTACAGGGGGCAACACTGAAGCTTTCTTT.

This clone is medium-sized in the sample. The chain employs TRBV25-1 and TRBJ1-1; 9 bases map to TRBD1. The CDR3 length is 14 residues. V lost 2 bases to trimming and J lost 4 bases; unmatched junction nucleotides: 2. Germline V gives CDR1 MGHDK, CDR2 SYGVNS. CDR3 bases: TGTGCCAGCAGTGAACCGGACAGGGGCACTGAAGCTTTCTTT. This gives the protein CASSEPDRGTEAFF.

The chain joins TRBV29-1 to TRBJ1-1; D is unresolved. The CDR3 totals 15 residues. Looked up from germline, CDR1 is SQVTM and CDR2 is ANQGSEA. V shed 5 bases and J shed 2 bases, with 18 bases lying between them. CDR3 sequence: CSVNTLVGINTEAFF. CDR3 nucleotides: TGCAGCGTTAACACTTTGGTGGGGATAAACACTGAAGCTTTCTTT.

The rearrangement joins TRBV7-3 to TRBJ2-3; 9 bases are a match to TRBD2. The V and J ends lost 6 bases and 6 bases, in that order; junction bases with no gene match: 7. Germline V gives CDR1 SGHTA, CDR2 FQGTGA. The CDR3 runs 14 residues. The CDR3 DNA reads TGTGCCAGCAGTGATAGCGGGAGCCCCGATACGCAGTATTTT. Its protein is CASSDSGSPDTQYF.

By proportion, this clone is medium-sized (0.01 to 0.1%). The rearrangement links TRBV29-1 to TRBJ2-1; 10 bases match TRBD2. The CDR3 extends over 15 amino acids. Unmatched junction bases numbered 7, after V lost 3 bases and J lost 5 bases. Per germline, CDR1 SQVTM and CDR2 ANQGSEA. CDR3 residues: CSVDALAGHHNEQFF. The CDR3 DNA reads TGCAGCGTTGACGCACTAGCGGGACATCACAATGAGCAGTTCTTC.

The CDR3 protein is CSVVGHPEQFF. The DNA of the CDR3 is TGCAGCGTTGTAGGTCACCCAGAGCAGTTCTTC. This chain uses TRBV29-1 with TRBJ2-1, with no clear D. This CDR3 has 11 amino acids. Looked up from germline, CDR1 is SQVTM and CDR2 is ANQGSEA. V lost 4 bases and J 10 bases, leaving 11 bases between the germline ends.

The V and J genes are TRBV11-2 and TRBJ1-2; D possibly corresponds to TRBD1 (6 bases). The ends were cut back, 6 bases at V and 6 bases at J, with 11 bases in the middle. Germline V CDR1 and CDR2: SGHAT, FQNNGV. This CDR3 spans 12 amino acids. The CDR3 sequence: CASRRQEDGYTF. The DNA of the CDR3 is TGTGCCAGCAGGCGACAGGAAGATGGCTACACCTTC.

V and J are TRBV10-2 and TRBJ2-1; 7 bases match TRBD2. CDR3 length: 14 residues. Germline assignment: CDR1 WSHSY and CDR2 SAAADI. V shed 10 bases and J 4 bases; nucleotides not matched to a gene: 10. CDR3: CATNGEGHYNEQFF. CDR3 DNA sequence: TGCGCCACCAACGGGGAGGGGCATTACAATGAGCAGTTCTTC.

The gene calls are TRBV11-2 and TRBJ2-1; D might be TRBD1 (6 bases). The V end lost 2 bases, the J end lost 7 bases, and 12 bases lay between the germline ends. Per the germline V gene, CDR1 is SGHAT and CDR2 is FQNNGV. The CDR3 has 14 amino acids. CDR3 loop: CASSLLRGVNEQFF. DNA of the CDR3: TGTGCCAGCAGCTTACTCAGGGGTGTAAATGAGCAGTTCTTC.

V gene TRBV9 combines with J gene TRBJ2-6; no clear D gene. CDR3 length: 13 residues. CDR1 is SGDLS and CDR2 is YYNGEE in the germline V gene. Trimming removed 7 bases from V and 1 base from J, with 6 bases in between. The chain's CDR3 is CASQASGANVLTF. Here the CDR3 DNA reads TGTGCCAGCCAGGCATCTGGGGCCAACGTCCTGACTTTC.

The V gene is TRBV6-5, the J gene TRBJ1-1, with a possible D match to TRBD1 (5 bases). V gave up 10 bases and J gave up 4 bases, with 13 bases separating them. The CDR3 covers 12 residues. CDR1 is MNHEY and CDR2 is SVGAGI in the germline V gene. The CDR3: CAIGTGGTEAFF. The CDR3 DNA reads as TGTGCCATCGGGACCGGGGGCACTGAAGCTTTCTTT.